The rows below give T cell receptor beta chains drawn from one sample of a study of blood T cells in healthy people across ages. TCRdb re-analysed the 5' RACE reads in MiXCR, keeping a single row per CDR3 protein. The sample has approximately 880,000 distinct CDR3 sequences; roughly 50% are singletons. Material: blood. The receptors here all came from a man aged 25-40 years in good health. CDR3s include the opening cysteine and the closing phenylalanine or tryptophan. D genes are given only for firm matches. Not every row has a clone size; where given, it reads once, few, many or a size class.

TRBV7-2,.,TRBJ2-5,few,TGTGCCAGCAGCTTAGGGGGGGGGGCCCCCAATGAGCAGTACTTC,CASSLGGGAPNEQYF
TRBV12-3/TRBV12-4,TRBD1,TRBJ2-7,few,TGTGCCAGCAGCATAAGTATGGGACAGGGGTTGGAGCAGTACTTC,CASSISMGQGLEQYF
TRBV12-3/TRBV12-4,.,TRBJ2-5,.,TGTGCCAGCAGTGGGACGCAGGGAGAGCAGTACTTC,CASSGTQGEQYF
TRBV3-1,TRBD1,TRBJ1-2,many,TGTGCCAGCAGCCAAGTAGGCGGCAGGGGGATCTATGGCTACACCTTC,CASSQVGGRGIYGYTF
TRBV29-1,TRBD2,TRBJ2-5,.,TGCAGCGTCGGCACTAGCGGGGGGGCCTTTGAGACCCAGTACTTC,CSVGTSGGAFETQYF
TRBV20-1,TRBD2,TRBJ2-1,.,TGCAGTGCTCCCGGGACTAGCGTGTACAATGAGCAGTTCTTC,CSAPGTSVYNEQFF
TRBV7-9,.,TRBJ1-5,.,TGTGCCGGCAGCCCGGGGGAGCGCAATCAGCCCCAGCATTTT,CAGSPGERNQPQHF
TRBV7-9,TRBD2,TRBJ2-1,.,TGTGCCAGCAGCTTGGGCGGGAGCGGGAGCAATGAGCAGTTCTTC,CASSLGGSGSNEQFF
TRBV7-2,.,TRBJ2-3,.,TGTGCCAGCAGCTTAGCGGGTCGTGCGCAGTATTTT,CASSLAGRAQYF
TRBV5-1,.,TRBJ2-3,.,TGCGCCAGCAGCTCAAACAGGGATACGCAGTATTTT,CASSSNRDTQYF
TRBV4-2,.,TRBJ2-3,.,TGTGCCAGCAGCCAAGATGGTCGCGGCAGCGCCACAGATACGCAGTATTTT,CASSQDGRGSATDTQYF
TRBV5-6,TRBD1,TRBJ2-3,.,TGTGCCAGCAGCTTGCCCAGGACAGGTCGAAGCACAGATACGCAGTATTTT,CASSLPRTGRSTDTQYF
TRBV25-1,.,TRBJ1-1,few,TGTGCCAGCAGTGATGGGTGGGGGTACGATACTGAAGCTTTCTTT,CASSDGWGYDTEAFF
TRBV6-1,TRBD1,TRBJ2-1,.,TGTGCCAGCAGGACCCCGAGACAGGGTGACAATGAGCAGTTCTTC,CASRTPRQGDNEQFF
TRBV4-1,TRBD2,TRBJ2-7,.,TGCGCCAGCAGCTTACTAGCGGCCCCTGGCAATGAGCAGTACTTC,CASSLLAAPGNEQYF
TRBV10-3,.,TRBJ2-3,few,TGTGCCATCAGCCGGGGGGGGACAGCCACAGATACGCAGTATTTT,CAISRGGTATDTQYF
TRBV29-1,.,TRBJ2-3,.,TGCAGCGTTCGCACAACTGATACGCAGTATTTT,CSVRTTDTQYF
TRBV5-1,TRBD1,TRBJ2-7,few,TGCGCCAGCAGCCCAGGGGACAGTCTATACGAGCAGTACTTC,CASSPGDSLYEQYF
TRBV27,.,TRBJ2-7,.,TGTGCCAGCAGTTTGTTGGGGGCAGGGTTATTACGCGAGCAGTACTTC,CASSLLGAGLLREQYF
TRBV6-5,.,TRBJ2-1,.,TGTGCCAGCAGTGCGCGGCCGGGCCTCAATAATGAGCAGTTCTTC,CASSARPGLNNEQFF
TRBV5-1,TRBD2,TRBJ2-5,.,TGCGCCAGCAGCTTGTCGCCCAGCGGGGGCCAAGAGACCCAGTACTTC,CASSLSPSGGQETQYF
TRBV5-1,TRBD1,TRBJ1-1,.,TGCGCCAGCAGCTTGGACAGGGGATCAGCGGACACTGAAGCTTTCTTT,CASSLDRGSADTEAFF
TRBV27,.,TRBJ2-7,few,TGTGCCAGCAGTTTATCAGCGGGCGTGAGTGGGGAGCAGTACTTC,CASSLSAGVSGEQYF
TRBV7-2,.,TRBJ2-1,.,TGTGCCAGCAGCTTGCGACAGAAGAATGAGCAGTTCTTC,CASSLRQKNEQFF
TRBV12-3/TRBV12-4,.,TRBJ2-1,.,TGTGCCAGCAGCCCGTTCAGCGACAATGAGCAGTTCTTC,CASSPFSDNEQFF
TRBV7-9,.,TRBJ2-7,few,TGTGCCAGCAGCTCAGCAGGGTTGGGGCACGAGCAGTACTTC,CASSSAGLGHEQYF
TRBV6-2/TRBV6-3,.,TRBJ2-7,.,TGTGCCAGCAGTTACCTACTGGGGCGCGAGCAGTACTTC,CASSYLLGREQYF
TRBV4-1,TRBD2,TRBJ2-1,.,TGCGCCAGCAGCCATCCCGGGGGGGCCGATGAGCAGTTCTTC,CASSHPGGADEQFF
TRBV20-1,TRBD2,TRBJ2-3,.,TGCAGTGCTCCGGGACTAGCGGGGGGGCTCCCAGATACGCAGTATTTT,CSAPGLAGGLPDTQYF
TRBV20-1,TRBD1,TRBJ2-3,few,TGCAGTGCTAGAGACCAGCCCGGACAGGGAGAGAGAGATACGCAGTATTTT,CSARDQPGQGERDTQYF
TRBV6-6,.,TRBJ1-1,few,TGTGCCAGCAGTTACCGGGCTGAAGCTTTCTTT,CASSYRAEAFF
TRBV29-1,.,TRBJ2-5,.,TGCAGCGTTGAAGAAGTCGGAGTATATACCGGGACCCAGTACTTC,CSVEEVGVYTGTQYF
TRBV6-1,TRBD1,TRBJ2-5,once,TGTGCCAGCAGGACTGGGACAGCCGGGGAGACCCAGTACTTC,CASRTGTAGETQYF
TRBV20-1,TRBD1,TRBJ1-1,.,TGCAGTGCTATGAGGGGGCGCAGCACTGAAGCTTTCTTT,CSAMRGRSTEAFF
TRBV9,TRBD1,TRBJ2-3,.,TGTGCCAGCAGCCCGCACAGGGGACAGGGAATCCCAGATACGCAGTATTTT,CASSPHRGQGIPDTQYF
TRBV5-6,.,TRBJ2-7,few,TGTGCCAGCAGCCTGGGCTTGAATGTAAAGGAGCAGTACTTC,CASSLGLNVKEQYF
TRBV29-1,TRBD1,TRBJ1-4,.,TGCAGCGTTGTGCCCGCGGAGGGACAGGGGTATGAAAAACTGTTTTTT,CSVVPAEGQGYEKLFF
TRBV28,.,TRBJ1-4,few,TGTGCCAGCAGTTTATTGGCAGAGATTAATGAAAAACTGTTTTTT,CASSLLAEINEKLFF
TRBV5-1,TRBD2,TRBJ2-1,few,TGCGCCAGCAGCTTTCGGGGGGGAGACTACAATGAGCAGTTCTTC,CASSFRGGDYNEQFF
TRBV6-5,.,TRBJ2-5,.,TGTGCCAGCAATTTCGGTGAGACCCAGTACTTC,CASNFGETQYF
TRBV6-5,.,TRBJ2-7,few,TGTGCCAGCAGCCCCAGTGGGACAAACTCCTACGAGCAGTACTTC,CASSPSGTNSYEQYF
TRBV9,.,TRBJ2-5,few,TGTGCCAGCAGCGTAGCACAGAACCAAGAGACCCAGTACTTC,CASSVAQNQETQYF
TRBV10-3,.,TRBJ1-6,.,TGTGCCATCATGGAAGGGGGTAATTCACCCCTCCACTTT,CAIMEGGNSPLHF
TRBV20-1,TRBD2,TRBJ2-3,.,TGCAGTGCTAGCCGGGACTATTCAGATACGCAGTATTTT,CSASRDYSDTQYF
TRBV10-3,TRBD1,TRBJ2-7,few,TGTGCCATCAGATCAGATGGAAGACAGGGGGCGAACGAGCAGTACTTC,CAIRSDGRQGANEQYF
TRBV7-3,.,TRBJ2-1,.,TGTGCCAGCAGCTTAACTGGGACACCGTTTTACAATGAGCAGTTCTTC,CASSLTGTPFYNEQFF
TRBV20-1,.,TRBJ2-3,.,TGCAGTGCTAGAAGACAGCCTTTGGCAGATACGCAGTATTTT,CSARRQPLADTQYF
TRBV28,TRBD1,TRBJ2-5,few,TGTGCCAGCAGTCCGTCAGGGGGGACCCAGTACTTC,CASSPSGGTQYF
TRBV27,TRBD2,TRBJ2-2,.,TGTGCAACATTAGCGGGGGGGCGAGGCACCGGGGAGCTGTTTTTT,CATLAGGRGTGELFF
TRBV2,.,TRBJ1-4,.,TGTGCCAGCAGCATTAGAGAAAAACTGTTTTTT,CASSIREKLFF
TRBV20-1,TRBD2,TRBJ2-5,.,TGCAGTGCTAGAAGAGCGGGGGGGCCGACGGAGACCCAGTACTTC,CSARRAGGPTETQYF
TRBV12-3/TRBV12-4,.,TRBJ2-7,.,TGTGCCAGCAGTTTAGCACACCTTTACGAGCAGTACTTC,CASSLAHLYEQYF
TRBV4-1,.,TRBJ1-5,.,TGCGCCAGCAGCCATGGAAATGGCAATCAGCCCCAGCATTTT,CASSHGNGNQPQHF
TRBV10-3,.,TRBJ2-7,.,TGTGCCATCAGTGAGCCGGGGGACGAGCAGTACTTC,CAISEPGDEQYF
TRBV21-1,.,TRBJ2-5,.,TGTGCCAGCAGCATAAGCGGGGGGGCTTACCAAGAGACCCAGTACTTC,CASSISGGAYQETQYF